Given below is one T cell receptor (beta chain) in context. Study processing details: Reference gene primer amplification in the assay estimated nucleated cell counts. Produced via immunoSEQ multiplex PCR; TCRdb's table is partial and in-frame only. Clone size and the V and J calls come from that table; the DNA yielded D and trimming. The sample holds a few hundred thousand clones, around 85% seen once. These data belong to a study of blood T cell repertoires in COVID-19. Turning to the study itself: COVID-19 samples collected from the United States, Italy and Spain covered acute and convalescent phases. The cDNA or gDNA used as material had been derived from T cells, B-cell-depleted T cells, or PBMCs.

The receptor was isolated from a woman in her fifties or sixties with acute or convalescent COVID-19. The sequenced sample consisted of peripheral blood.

CDR3 residues: CAWSSGTVLGQPQHF. CDR3 nucleotides: TGTGCCTGGTCTAGCGGGACTGTTTTGGGTCAGCCCCAGCATTTT. The V gene is TRBV30, the J gene TRBJ1-5, with D perhaps TRBD1 (5 bases). Deletions cut 5 bases from V and 6 bases from J, with 20 bases between. CDR1 and CDR2 (germline): GTSNPN, SVGIG (reference sequence). This CDR3 is built from 15 residues.